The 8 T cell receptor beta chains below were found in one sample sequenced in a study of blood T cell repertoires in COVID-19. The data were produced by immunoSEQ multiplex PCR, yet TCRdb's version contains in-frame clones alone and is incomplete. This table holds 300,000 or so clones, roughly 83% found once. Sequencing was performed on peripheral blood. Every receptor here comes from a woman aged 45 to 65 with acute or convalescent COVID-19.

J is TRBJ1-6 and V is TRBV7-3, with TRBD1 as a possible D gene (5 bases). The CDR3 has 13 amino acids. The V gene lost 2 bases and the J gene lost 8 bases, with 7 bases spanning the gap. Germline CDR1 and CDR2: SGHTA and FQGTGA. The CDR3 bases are TGTGCCAGCAGCTTAGGGGCGGATTCACCCCTCCACTTT. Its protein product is CASSLGADSPLHF.

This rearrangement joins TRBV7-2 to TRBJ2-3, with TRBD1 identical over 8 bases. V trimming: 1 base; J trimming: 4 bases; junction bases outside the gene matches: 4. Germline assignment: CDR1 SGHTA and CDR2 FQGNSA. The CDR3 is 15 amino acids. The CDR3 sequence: CASSLDRGRSDTQYF. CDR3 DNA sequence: TGTGCCAGCAGCTTAGACAGGGGGAGGTCAGATACGCAGTATTTT. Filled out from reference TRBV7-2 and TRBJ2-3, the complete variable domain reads GAGVSQSPSNKVTEKGKDVELRCDPISGHTALYWYRQSLGQGLEFLIYFQGNSAPDKSGLPSDRFSAERTGGSVSTLTIQRTQQEDSAVYLCASSLDRGRSDTQYFGPGTRLTVL.

As DNA, the CDR3 is TGCGCCAGCAGCCAAGATGCCATAGCTAACTATGGCTACACCTTC. Translating it yields CASSQDAIANYGYTF. V gene TRBV4-1 combines with J gene TRBJ1-2; D unresolved. Germline V gives CDR1 MGHRA, CDR2 YSYEKL. This CDR3 contains 15 residues. V was pared by 0 bases and J by 0 bases, with 8 bases between.

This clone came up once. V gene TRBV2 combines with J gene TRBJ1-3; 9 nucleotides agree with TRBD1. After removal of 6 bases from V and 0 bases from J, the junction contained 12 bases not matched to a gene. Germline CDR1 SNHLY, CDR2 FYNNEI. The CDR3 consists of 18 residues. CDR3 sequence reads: CASSPGTGRGDSGNTIYF. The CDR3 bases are TGTGCCAGCAGCCCCGGGACAGGGAGGGGAGACTCTGGAAACACCATATATTTT.

The CDR3 loop reads CASSDRVQPQHF. The CDR3 bases are TGTGCCAGCAGCGACAGGGTCCAGCCCCAGCATTTT. The chain combines TRBV6-2 or TRBV6-3 with TRBJ1-5, with TRBD1 identical over 7 bases. Losses at the gene ends were 6 bases for V and 7 bases for J; bases not matched to a gene: 3. Germline V lookup: CDR1 MNHEY, CDR2 SVGEGT. The CDR3 loop spans 12 amino acids.

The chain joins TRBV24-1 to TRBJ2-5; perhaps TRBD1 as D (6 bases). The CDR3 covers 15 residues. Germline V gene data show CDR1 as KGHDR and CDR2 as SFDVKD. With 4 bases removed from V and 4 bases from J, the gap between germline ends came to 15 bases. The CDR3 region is CATSESDRLGETQYF. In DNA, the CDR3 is TGTGCCACCAGTGAATCGGACAGATTAGGAGAGACCCAGTACTTC.

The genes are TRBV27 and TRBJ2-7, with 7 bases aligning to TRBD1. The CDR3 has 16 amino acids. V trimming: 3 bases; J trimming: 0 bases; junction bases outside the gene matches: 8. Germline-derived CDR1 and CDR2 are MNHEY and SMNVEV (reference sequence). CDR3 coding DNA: TGTGCCAGCAGTTTGGGCCGACAGGGAAGCTCCTACGAGCAGTACTTC. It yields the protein CASSLGRQGSSYEQYF.

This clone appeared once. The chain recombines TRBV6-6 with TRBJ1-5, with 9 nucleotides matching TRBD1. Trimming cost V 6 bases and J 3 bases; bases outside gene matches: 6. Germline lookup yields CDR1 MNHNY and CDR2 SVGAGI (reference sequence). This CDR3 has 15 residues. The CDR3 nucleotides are TGTGCCAGCAGCCTACAGGGGGCGGACAATCAGCCCCAGCATTTT. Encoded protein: CASSLQGADNQPQHF.